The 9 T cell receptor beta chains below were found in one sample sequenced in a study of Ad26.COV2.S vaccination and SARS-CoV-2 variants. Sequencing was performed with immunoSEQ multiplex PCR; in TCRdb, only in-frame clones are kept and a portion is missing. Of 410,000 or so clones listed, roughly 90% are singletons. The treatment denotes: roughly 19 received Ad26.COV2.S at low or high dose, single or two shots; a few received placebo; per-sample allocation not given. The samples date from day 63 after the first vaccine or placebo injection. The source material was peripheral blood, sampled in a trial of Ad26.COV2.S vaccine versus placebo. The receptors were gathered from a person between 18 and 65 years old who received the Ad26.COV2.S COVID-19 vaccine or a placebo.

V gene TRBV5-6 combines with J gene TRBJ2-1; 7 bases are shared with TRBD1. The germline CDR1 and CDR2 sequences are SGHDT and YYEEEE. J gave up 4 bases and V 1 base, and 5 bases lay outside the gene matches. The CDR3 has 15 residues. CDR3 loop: CASSLTGAAYNEQFF. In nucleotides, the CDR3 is TGTGCCAGCAGCTTGACAGGGGCGGCATACAATGAGCAGTTCTTC. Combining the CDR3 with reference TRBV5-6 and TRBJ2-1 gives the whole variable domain DAGVTQSPTHLIKTRGQQVTLRCSPKSGHDTVSWYQQALGQGPQFIFQYYEEEERQRGNFPDRFSGHQFPNYSSELNVNALLLGDSALYLCASSLTGAAYNEQFFGPGTRLTVL.

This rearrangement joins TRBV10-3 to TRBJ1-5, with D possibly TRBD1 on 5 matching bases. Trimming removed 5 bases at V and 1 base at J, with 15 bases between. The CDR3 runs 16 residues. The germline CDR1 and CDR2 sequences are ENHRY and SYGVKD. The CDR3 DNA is TGTGCCATCAGTCAATTTGGGGGATCGAGCAATCAGCCCCAGCATTTT. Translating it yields CAISQFGGSSNQPQHF.

The CDR3 DNA sequence: TGTGCCAGCAGCGGGGGGCGGGACATTGAAGCTTTCTTT. It is translated as CASSGGRDIEAFF. V gene TRBV7-9 combines with J gene TRBJ1-1; possibly TRBD1 for D (6 bases). This CDR3 has 13 amino acids. The germline V and J ends were trimmed by 5 bases and 7 bases, with 14 bases remaining between them. Germline CDR1 SEHNR, CDR2 FQNEAQ (reference sequence).

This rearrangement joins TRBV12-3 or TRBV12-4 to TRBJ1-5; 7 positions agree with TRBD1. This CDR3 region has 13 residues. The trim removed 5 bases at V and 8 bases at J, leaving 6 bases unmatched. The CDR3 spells CASSLNGQEPQHF. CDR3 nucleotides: TGTGCCAGCAGTCTAAACGGACAGGAGCCCCAGCATTTT.

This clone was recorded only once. CDR3 sequence: CASSQSERPQHF. For the CDR3, the DNA is TGCGCCAGCAGTCAATCGGAGAGGCCCCAGCATTTT. The V and J genes are TRBV23-1 and TRBJ1-5; D not certain. TRBV23-1 is filed as an ORF, its function uncertain. The CDR3 is 12 amino acids. V lost 0 bases, J lost 9 bases, and 6 bases lay in between.

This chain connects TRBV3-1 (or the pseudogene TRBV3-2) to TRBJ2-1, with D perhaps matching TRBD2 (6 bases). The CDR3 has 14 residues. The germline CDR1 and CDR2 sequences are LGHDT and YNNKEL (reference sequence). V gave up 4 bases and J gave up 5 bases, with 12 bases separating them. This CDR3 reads CASSLRLENNEQFF. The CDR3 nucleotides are TGTGCCAGCAGCCTCCGACTAGAAAACAATGAGCAGTTCTTC.

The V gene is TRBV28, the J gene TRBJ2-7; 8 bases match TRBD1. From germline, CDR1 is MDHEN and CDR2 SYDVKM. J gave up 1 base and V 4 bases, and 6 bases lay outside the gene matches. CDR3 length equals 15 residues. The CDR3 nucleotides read TGTGCCAGCAGTTACCGGGACAGGAAATCCTACGAGCAGTACTTC. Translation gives CASSYRDRKSYEQYF.

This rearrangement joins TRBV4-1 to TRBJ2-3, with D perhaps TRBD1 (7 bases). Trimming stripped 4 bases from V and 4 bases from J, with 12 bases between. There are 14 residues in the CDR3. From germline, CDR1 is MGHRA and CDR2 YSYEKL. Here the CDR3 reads CASSLRGASDTQYF. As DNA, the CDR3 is TGCGCCAGCAGCCTCAGGGGGGCGTCAGATACGCAGTATTTT.

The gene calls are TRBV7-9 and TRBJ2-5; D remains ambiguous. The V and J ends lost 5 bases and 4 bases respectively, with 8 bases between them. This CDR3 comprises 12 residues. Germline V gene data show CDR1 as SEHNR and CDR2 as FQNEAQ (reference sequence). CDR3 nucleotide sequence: TGTGCCAGCAGCATCTATAGAGAGACCCAGTACTTC. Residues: CASSIYRETQYF.